One and the same sample provided the 16 T cell receptor beta chains below, sequenced in a study of pediatric ulcerative colitis. Here immunoSEQ multiplex PCR was the method, and the copy in TCRdb shows in-frame clones only, minus some. The sample holds 55,000 to 75,000 clones; about 90% are singletons and the top ten take around 3.3%. The sequenced sample consisted of blood. The source is a boy younger than 18 with severe ulcerative colitis.

The rearrangement joins TRBV4-3 to TRBJ1-2, with D perhaps matching TRBD1 (5 bases). CDR3 length: 15 amino acids. V was clipped by 2 bases and J by 4 bases, with 14 bases between them. The germline V gene encodes CDR1 LGHNA and CDR2 YSLEER. CDR3 DNA: TGCGCCAGCAGCCAAACGAAGGGGAGTTTCTATGGCTACACCTTC. This sequence encodes CASSQTKGSFYGYTF.

In its sample, this clone was seen once. In DNA form, the CDR3 reads TGTGCCAGCAGTTCCGGGACAGCCAAAAACATTCAGTACTTC. This encodes CASSSGTAKNIQYF. V usage is TRBV2 and J usage is TRBJ2-4; D assignment may be TRBD1 or TRBD2 (5 bases each). CDR3 length equals 14 residues. Germline lookup yields CDR1 SNHLY and CDR2 FYNNEI. With 5 bases removed from V and 0 bases from J, the gap between germline ends came to 8 bases.

The genes are TRBV4-1 and TRBJ2-1; D not resolved. CDR3 length equals 16 residues. Germline V gene sequence: CDR1 MGHRA, CDR2 YSYEKL. Deletions cut 0 bases from V and 10 bases from J, with 19 bases between. CDR3 in DNA: TGCGCCAGCAGCCAAGAAATCTATATGGGCCCCGTGGAGCAGTTCTTC. Translation: CASSQEIYMGPVEQFF.

The V and J genes are TRBV6-5 and TRBJ2-7; D uncertain. Trimming took off 4 bases at V and 3 bases at J, with 13 bases between the two ends. Germline lookup yields CDR1 MNHEY and CDR2 SVGAGI. This CDR3 spans 14 amino acids. CDR3 nucleotide sequence: TGTGCCAGCAGTTTGCGCCTAAGGTACTACGAGCAGTACTTC. The encoded protein is CASSLRLRYYEQYF.

The chain has TRBV9 and TRBJ2-1; possible D gene TRBD2, 5 bases. Trimming shortened V by 2 bases and J by 4 bases, and 10 bases separated the two germline ends. The CDR3 consists of 14 residues. Germline V gene sequence: CDR1 SGDLS, CDR2 YYNGEE. This CDR3 reads CASSVPGIYNEQFF. CDR3 bases: TGTGCCAGCAGCGTCCCCGGGATATACAATGAGCAGTTCTTC.

The chain is built from TRBV11-1 and TRBJ2-5; weak D call: TRBD2 (5 bases). Germline CDR1 reads SGHAT; CDR2 reads FQDESV (reference sequence). Trimming removed 3 bases at V and 3 bases at J, with 14 bases between. The CDR3 spans 15 residues. In nucleotides, the CDR3 is TGTGCCAGCAGCTTCCGAGGGAATAACGAAGAGACCCAGTACTTC. This encodes CASSFRGNNEETQYF.

Remarks on this clone: At one of its ends the junction is not consistent with the germline gene, which may arise from a read error. The genes are TRBV2 and TRBJ2-1, with 12 bases that match TRBD2. Germline CDR1 and CDR2: SNHLY and FYNNEI. This CDR3 comprises 16 residues. The CDR3 spells CASSEGLAGGLNEQFF. CDR3 nucleotides: TGTGCCAGCAGCGAAGGTCTAGCGGGAGGGCTCAATGAGCAGTTCTTC.

This chain uses TRBV7-9 with TRBJ2-5, with TRBD2 matching 7 bases. The germline V gene encodes CDR1 SEHNR and CDR2 FQNEAQ (reference sequence). Trimming removed 5 bases from V and 3 bases from J; junction bases left unmatched: 3. The CDR3 loop spans 13 amino acids. CDR3 DNA sequence: TGTGCCAGCAGCGCGGGAGCCGAAGAGACCCAGTACTTC. Encoded protein: CASSAGAEETQYF.

The chain has TRBV15 and TRBJ2-1; a possible D gene is TRBD2 (5 bases). This CDR3 contains 21 residues. Between the trimmed V and J ends, which lost 0 bases and 1 base, there was a span of 25 bases. Germline V gives CDR1 LNHNV, CDR2 YYDKDF (reference sequence). The CDR3 sequence: CATSRDSVWEIINGSYNEQFF. CDR3 bases: TGTGCCACCAGCAGAGATTCGGTTTGGGAGATAATTAATGGGTCCTACAATGAGCAGTTCTTC.

A remark on this clone: Other DNA sequences in this specimen translate into the identical CDR3. The chain recombines TRBV29-1 with TRBJ2-3, with 13 bases aligning to TRBD2. V shed 6 bases and J 0 bases; nucleotides not matched to a gene: 6. The CDR3 is made up of 16 amino acids. CDR1 and CDR2 (germline): SQVTM, ANQGSEA. The CDR3 coding sequence is TGCAGCGTGGATGGACTAGCGGGAGATAGCACAGATACGCAGTATTTT. Translation gives CSVDGLAGDSTDTQYF.

V gene TRBV7-2 combines with J gene TRBJ2-1; perhaps TRBD2 as D (7 bases). Between the trimmed V and J ends, which lost 2 bases and 4 bases, there was a span of 9 bases. CDR1 is SGHTA, CDR2 FQGNSA, per germline. There are 14 residues in the CDR3. The CDR3 sequence is CASSLRGGYNEQFF. CDR3 in DNA: TGTGCCAGCAGCTTAAGGGGGGGATACAATGAGCAGTTCTTC.

This clone was counted between two and nine times. The CDR3 nucleotides read TGTGCCAGCAGCGTGGGGTCCAAAAACATTCAGTACTTC. It yields the protein CASSVGSKNIQYF. This chain links TRBV9 with TRBJ2-4; D remains unclear. Germline CDR1 SGDLS, CDR2 YYNGEE. Trimming shortened V by 2 bases and J by 2 bases, and 5 bases separated the two germline ends. The CDR3 runs to 13 residues.

The genes are TRBV5-6 and TRBJ2-5, with D perhaps assigned TRBD1 or TRBD2 (5 bases each). CDR3 length equals 14 residues. Germline CDR1 and CDR2: SGHDT and YYEEEE. V lost 4 bases and J lost 1, with 11 bases in between. The CDR3 sequence: CASSTGTAQETQYF. DNA for the CDR3: TGTGCCAGCAGCACCGGGACGGCCCAAGAGACCCAGTACTTC.

The CDR3 region is CASSQGTPREQYF. The CDR3 DNA sequence: TGCGCCAGCAGCCAAGGGACCCCTCGAGAGCAGTACTTC. This chain joins TRBV4-1 and TRBJ2-7; no clear D gene. Between the trimmed V and J ends, which lost 1 base and 7 bases, there was a span of 11 bases. The CDR3 runs to 13 residues. CDR1 is MGHRA and CDR2 is YSYEKL in the germline V gene.

CDR3 nucleotide sequence: TGCGCCAGCAGCTTGGAATGGGGGTCCTTACGGGACACTGAAGCTTTCTTT. Its translation: CASSLEWGSLRDTEAFF. V is TRBV5-1 and J is TRBJ1-1; TRBD1 might be the D (5 bases). CDR3 length equals 17 residues. CDR1 and CDR2 from the germline V gene are SGHRS and YFSETQ. V gave up 0 bases and J gave up 3 bases, with 18 bases separating them.

The gene calls are TRBV10-2 and TRBJ2-2, with D hard to call. V lost 8 bases and J 10 bases, leaving 11 bases between the germline ends. Germline V gene lookup returns CDR1 WSHSY and CDR2 SAAADI. The CDR3 spans 11 residues. CDR3 protein: CASRQKEELFF. The DNA of the CDR3 is TGCGCCAGCCGCCAAAAAGAGGAGCTGTTTTTT.